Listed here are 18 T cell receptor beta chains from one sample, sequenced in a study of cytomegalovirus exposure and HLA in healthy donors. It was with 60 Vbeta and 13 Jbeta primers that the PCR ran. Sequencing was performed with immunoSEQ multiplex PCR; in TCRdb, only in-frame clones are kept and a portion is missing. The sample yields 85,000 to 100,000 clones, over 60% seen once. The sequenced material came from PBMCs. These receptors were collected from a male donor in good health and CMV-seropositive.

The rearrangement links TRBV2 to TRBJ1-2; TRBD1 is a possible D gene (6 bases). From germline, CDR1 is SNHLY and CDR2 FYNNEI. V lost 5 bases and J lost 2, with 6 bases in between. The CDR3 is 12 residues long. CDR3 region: CASSQGNYGYTF. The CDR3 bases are TGTGCCAGCAGTCAGGGGAACTATGGCTACACCTTC.

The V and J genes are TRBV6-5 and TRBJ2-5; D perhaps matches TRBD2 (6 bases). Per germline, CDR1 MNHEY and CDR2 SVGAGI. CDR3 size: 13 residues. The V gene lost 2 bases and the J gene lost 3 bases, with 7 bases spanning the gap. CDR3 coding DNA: TGTGCCAGCAGTTACACGGGGGAAGAGACCCAGTACTTC. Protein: CASSYTGEETQYF.

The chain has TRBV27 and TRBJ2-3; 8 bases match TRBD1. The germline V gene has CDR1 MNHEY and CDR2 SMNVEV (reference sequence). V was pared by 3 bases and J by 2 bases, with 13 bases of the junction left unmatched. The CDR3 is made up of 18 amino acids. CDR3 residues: CASSFESSTGAYTDTQYF. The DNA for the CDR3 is TGTGCCAGCAGTTTTGAATCGTCGACAGGGGCTTACACAGATACGCAGTATTTT.

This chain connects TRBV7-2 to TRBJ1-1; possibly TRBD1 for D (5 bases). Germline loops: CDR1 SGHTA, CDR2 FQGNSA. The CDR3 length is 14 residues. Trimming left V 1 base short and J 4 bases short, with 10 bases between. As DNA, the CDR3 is TGTGCCAGCAGCTTAGTCAGGGCTGGCACTGAAGCTTTCTTT. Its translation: CASSLVRAGTEAFF.

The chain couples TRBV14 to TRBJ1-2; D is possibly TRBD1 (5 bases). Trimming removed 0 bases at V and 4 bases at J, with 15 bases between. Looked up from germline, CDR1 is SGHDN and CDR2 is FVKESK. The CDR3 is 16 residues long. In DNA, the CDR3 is TGTGCCAGCAGCCAAGACTATGGACACAAAGCCTATGGCTACACCTTC. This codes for CASSQDYGHKAYGYTF.

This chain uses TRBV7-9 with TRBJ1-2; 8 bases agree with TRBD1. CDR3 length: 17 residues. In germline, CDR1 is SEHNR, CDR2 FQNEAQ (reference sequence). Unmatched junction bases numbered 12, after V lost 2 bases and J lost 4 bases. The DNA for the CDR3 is TGTGCCAGCAGCTTAAGCCCCCGGGGACAGGCACTCTATGGCTACACCTTC. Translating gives CASSLSPRGQALYGYTF.

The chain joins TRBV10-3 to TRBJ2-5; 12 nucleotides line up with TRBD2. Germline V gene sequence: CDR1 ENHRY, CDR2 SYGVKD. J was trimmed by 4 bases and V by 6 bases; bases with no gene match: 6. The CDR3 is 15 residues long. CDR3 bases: TGTGCCATCAGACCTAGCGGGGGGGCGGGAGAGACCCAGTACTTC. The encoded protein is CAIRPSGGAGETQYF.

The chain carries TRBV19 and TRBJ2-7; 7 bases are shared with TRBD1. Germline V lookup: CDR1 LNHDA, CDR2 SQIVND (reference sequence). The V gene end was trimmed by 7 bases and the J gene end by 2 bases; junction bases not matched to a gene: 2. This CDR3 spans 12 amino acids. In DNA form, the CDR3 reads TGTGCCAGTAACACAGGGGCCTACGAGCAGTACTTC. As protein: CASNTGAYEQYF.

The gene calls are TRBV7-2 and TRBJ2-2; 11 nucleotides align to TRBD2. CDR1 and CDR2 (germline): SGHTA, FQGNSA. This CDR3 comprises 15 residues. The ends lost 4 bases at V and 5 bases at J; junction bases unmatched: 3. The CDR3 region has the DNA TGTGCCAGCAGCTCTGTAGCGGGGGGGACCGGGGAGCTGTTTTTT. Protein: CASSSVAGGTGELFF.

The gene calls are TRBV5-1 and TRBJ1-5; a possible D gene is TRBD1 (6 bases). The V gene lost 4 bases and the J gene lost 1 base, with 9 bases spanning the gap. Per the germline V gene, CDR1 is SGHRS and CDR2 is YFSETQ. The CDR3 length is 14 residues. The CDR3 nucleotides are TGCGCCAGCAGCACCGGACAGAGCAATCAGCCCCAGCATTTT. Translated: CASSTGQSNQPQHF.

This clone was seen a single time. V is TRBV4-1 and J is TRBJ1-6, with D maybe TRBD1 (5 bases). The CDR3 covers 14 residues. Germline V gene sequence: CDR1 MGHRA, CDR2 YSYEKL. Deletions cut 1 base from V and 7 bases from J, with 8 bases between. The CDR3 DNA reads TGCGCCAGCAGCCAAGGGACATTCAATTCACCCCTCCACTTT. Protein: CASSQGTFNSPLHF.

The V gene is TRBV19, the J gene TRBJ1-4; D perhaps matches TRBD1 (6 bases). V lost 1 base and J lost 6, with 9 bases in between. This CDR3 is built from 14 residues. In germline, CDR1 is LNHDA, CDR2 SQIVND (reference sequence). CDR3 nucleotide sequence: TGTGCCAGTAGTATAGGAGGGGGTGATGAAAAACTGTTTTTT. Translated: CASSIGGGDEKLFF.

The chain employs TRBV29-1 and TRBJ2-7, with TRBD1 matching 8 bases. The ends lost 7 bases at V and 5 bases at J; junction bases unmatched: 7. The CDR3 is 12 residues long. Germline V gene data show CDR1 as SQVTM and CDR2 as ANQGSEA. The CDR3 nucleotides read TGCAGCGGCGGACAGGGTTGGGACGAGCAGTACTTC. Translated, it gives CSGGQGWDEQYF.

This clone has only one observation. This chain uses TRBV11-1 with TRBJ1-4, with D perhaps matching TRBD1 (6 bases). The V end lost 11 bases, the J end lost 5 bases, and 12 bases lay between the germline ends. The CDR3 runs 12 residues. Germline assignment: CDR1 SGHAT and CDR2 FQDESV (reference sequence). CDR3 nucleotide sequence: TGTGCCGGGGGCGCCTCAAATGAAAAACTGTTTTTT. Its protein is CAGGASNEKLFF.

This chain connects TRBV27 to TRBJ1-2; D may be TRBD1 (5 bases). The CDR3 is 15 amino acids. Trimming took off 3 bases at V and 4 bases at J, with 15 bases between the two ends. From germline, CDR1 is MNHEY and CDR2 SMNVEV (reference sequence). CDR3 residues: CASSLAPGSGYGYTF. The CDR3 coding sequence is TGTGCCAGCAGTTTGGCCCCAGGGTCGGGCTATGGCTACACCTTC.

Here the CDR3 reads CASSLDITYEQYF. The CDR3 nucleotides are TGTGCCAGCTCTCTGGACATCACCTACGAGCAGTACTTC. This chain links TRBV7-3 with TRBJ2-7; maybe TRBD1 (5 bases). V was trimmed by 8 bases and J by 2 bases, leaving 13 bases between them. This CDR3 has 13 residues. Per the germline V gene, CDR1 is SGHTA and CDR2 is FQGTGA.

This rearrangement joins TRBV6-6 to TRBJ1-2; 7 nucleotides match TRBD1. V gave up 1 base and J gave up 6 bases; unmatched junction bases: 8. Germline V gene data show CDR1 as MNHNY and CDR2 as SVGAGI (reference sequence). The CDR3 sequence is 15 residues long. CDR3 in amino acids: CASSYYRGAANGYTF. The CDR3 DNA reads TGTGCCAGCAGTTACTACAGGGGCGCAGCGAATGGCTACACCTTC.

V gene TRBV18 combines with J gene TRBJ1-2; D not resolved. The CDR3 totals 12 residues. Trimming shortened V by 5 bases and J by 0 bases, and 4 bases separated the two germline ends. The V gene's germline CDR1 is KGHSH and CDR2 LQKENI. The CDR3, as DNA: TGTGCCAGCTCAACTCCTAACTATGGCTACACCTTC. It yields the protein CASSTPNYGYTF.